These T cell receptor beta chains were read from a single sample in a study of siplizumab effects on memory and regulatory T cells. Repertoires were generated with immunoSEQ multiplex PCR, while TCRdb's copy carries only in-frame clones and drops some. The sample consists of about 100,000 clones, 92% of them appearing once. Sequenced sample: non-Treg CD4+ T cells sorted from blood. These receptors came from a human donor in good health. The CDR3 runs from the conserved cysteine through the conserved F or W. D genes are given only for firm matches. Clone size, where shown, is once, few, many, or a class for clones that have expanded.

D gene | J gene | clone size | V gene | CDR3 protein | CDR3 DNA
. | TRBJ2-3 | . | TRBV18 | CASLYGLSPSDTQYF | TGTGCCAGCTTATATGGACTGAGTCCTTCAGATACGCAGTATTTT
. | TRBJ1-2 | . | TRBV11-1 | CASSHRTGYGYTF | TGTGCCAGCAGCCACCGGACGGGCTATGGCTACACCTTC
. | TRBJ2-5 | . | TRBV25-1 | CASSRPRQETQYF | TGTGCCAGCAGTCGGCCCAGACAAGAGACCCAGTACTTC
. | TRBJ2-1 | . | TRBV20-1 | CSGQEDDEQFF | TGCAGCGGTCAGGAGGACGATGAGCAGTTCTTC
TRBD1 | TRBJ1-4 | . | TRBV7-9 | CASSPRGNEKLFF | TGTGCCAGCTCCCCCAGGGGGAATGAAAAACTGTTTTTT
TRBD2 | TRBJ2-7 | . | TRBV27 | CASISIPGLASAEQYF | TGTGCCAGCATCTCAATCCCGGGACTAGCCTCGGCCGAGCAGTACTTC
. | TRBJ1-2 | . | TRBV29-1 | CSVGTDYGYTF | TGCAGCGTCGGGACGGACTATGGCTACACCTTC
TRBD1 | TRBJ2-1 | . | TRBV7-6 | CASSTGQGASEQFF | TGTGCCAGCAGCACCGGACAGGGGGCGTCTGAGCAGTTCTTC
TRBD1 | TRBJ2-1 | once | TRBV28 | CASRFRQGVGVNEQFF | TGTGCCAGCAGGTTCCGACAGGGAGTAGGAGTCAATGAGCAGTTCTTC
. | TRBJ1-1 | . | TRBV30 | CAWRVVEAFF | TGTGCCTGGAGGGTAGTTGAAGCTTTCTTT
. | TRBJ1-1 | . | TRBV5-1 | CASSLAGGFGGMNTEAFF | TGCGCCAGCAGCTTGGCCGGAGGGTTTGGGGGCATGAACACTGAAGCTTTCTTT
. | TRBJ1-2 | . | TRBV28 | CASSSKAGNGYTF | TGTGCCAGCAGTTCGAAAGCGGGTAACGGCTACACCTTC
. | TRBJ2-2 | . | TRBV5-1 | CASSLDSGELFF | TGCGCCAGCAGCCTGGACAGTGGGGAGCTGTTTTTT
. | TRBJ1-2 | . | TRBV6-1 | CASRGGSTNYGYTF | TGTGCCAGCAGGGGAGGCAGTACTAACTATGGCTACACCTTC
. | TRBJ1-1 | . | TRBV25-1 | CASRQGNTEAFF | TGTGCCAGCAGACAGGGGAACACTGAAGCTTTCTTT
. | TRBJ1-5 | once | TRBV30 | CAWSSYSNQPQHF | TGTGCCTGGAGTTCATATAGCAATCAGCCCCAGCATTTT
. | TRBJ1-6 | . | TRBV5-4 | CASSLDFGNSPLHF | TGTGCCAGCAGCTTGGACTTCGGAAATTCACCCCTCCACTTT
TRBD2 | TRBJ2-5 | . | TRBV6-5 | CASSSLWGREQETQYF | TGTGCCAGCAGTTCCCTCTGGGGGAGGGAACAAGAGACCCAGTACTTC
. | TRBJ1-3 | . | TRBV7-2 | CASSLAASSGNTIYF | TGTGCCAGCAGCTTAGCGGCCAGCTCTGGAAACACCATATATTTT
. | TRBJ1-1 | . | TRBV6-1 | CASSEIDSRVGTEAFF | TGTGCCAGCAGTGAAATTGACTCTCGAGTGGGGACTGAAGCTTTCTTT
. | TRBJ2-1 | . | TRBV6-1 | CASSEGFNEQFF | TGTGCCAGCAGTGAAGGGTTCAATGAGCAGTTCTTC
. | TRBJ2-5 | . | TRBV7-2 | CASSQRVRETQYF | TGTGCCAGCAGCCAGAGGGTGCGGGAGACCCAGTACTTC
. | TRBJ2-2 | few | TRBV7-9 | CASSQPRTAGELFF | TGTGCCAGCAGCCAACCCCGAACCGCCGGGGAGCTGTTTTTT
. | TRBJ1-1 | . | TRBV18 | CASSQVRGTEAFF | TGTGCCAGCTCACAAGTGAGAGGCACTGAAGCTTTCTTT
. | TRBJ1-1 | . | TRBV23-1 | CASSQSNYDTDRVEAFF | TGCGCCAGCAGTCAATCGAATTACGACACAGACCGGGTTGAGGCTTTCTTT
. | TRBJ2-1 | . | TRBV5-8 | CASSILVRNEQFF | TGTGCCAGCAGCATACTAGTTAGGAATGAGCAGTTCTTC
. | TRBJ1-2 | . | TRBV11-2 | CASSPGQTYGYTF | TGTGCCAGCAGCCCGGGACAAACTTATGGCTACACCTTC